The 17 T cell receptor beta chains reported below all come from one sample, sequenced in a study of T cell responses to AZD1222 COVID-19 vaccine. Clones were read by immunoSEQ multiplex PCR, and TCRdb kept only the in-frame ones, dropping some. In the table there are some 120,000 clones, around 90% of which are singletons. The sample here was peripheral blood, taken on day 0 of AZD1222 vaccination. These receptors all come from an adult in good health.

The chain links TRBV4-2 to TRBJ1-6; D might be TRBD1 (6 bases). The CDR3 runs 17 residues. Deletions cut 4 bases from V and 9 bases from J, with 22 bases between. Germline V lookup: CDR1 LGHNA, CDR2 YNFKEQ. CDR3 nucleotide sequence: TGTGCCAGCAGCCGTTCCTCCGCCAGGGGAGGGAGTTCACCCCTCCACTTT. Protein sequence: CASSRSSARGGSSPLHF.

J is TRBJ1-1 and V is TRBV5-6, with a weak D call TRBD1 (5 bases). V lost 0 bases and J 2 bases, leaving 14 bases between the germline ends. Germline CDR1 SGHDT, CDR2 YYEEEE. The CDR3 sequence is 16 residues long. The CDR3 loop reads CASSLVGTGSNTEAFF. CDR3 sequence (DNA): TGTGCCAGCAGCTTGGTGGGGACGGGGTCAAACACTGAAGCTTTCTTT.

The genes are TRBV28 and TRBJ2-1, with TRBD2 matching 8 bases. The CDR3 is 15 amino acids. The V gene end was trimmed by 4 bases and the J gene end by 8 bases; junction bases not matched to a gene: 10. The germline CDR1 and CDR2 sequences are MDHEN and SYDVKM. CDR3 region: CASSSKRGLYYEQFF. DNA of the CDR3: TGTGCCAGCAGTTCCAAGCGGGGGTTGTACTATGAGCAGTTCTTC.

The chain uses TRBV27 and TRBJ2-5, with TRBD2 as a possible D gene (5 bases). Per germline, CDR1 MNHEY and CDR2 SMNVEV (reference sequence). The CDR3 is made up of 15 amino acids. With 0 bases removed from V and 3 bases from J, the gap between germline ends came to 11 bases. Here the CDR3 reads CASSLSGGRKETQYF. The CDR3, as DNA: TGTGCCAGCAGTTTATCCGGAGGAAGGAAAGAGACCCAGTACTTC.

The rearrangement joins TRBV19 to TRBJ2-7; 8 bases are a match to TRBD1. The J segment lost 9 bases and the V segment lost 1 base, leaving 8 bases of the junction unmatched. The germline V gene encodes CDR1 LNHDA and CDR2 SQIVND (reference sequence). The CDR3 spans 14 residues. The CDR3 loop reads CASSIGQGKRGQYF. The CDR3 region has the DNA TGTGCCAGTAGTATAGGACAGGGGAAAAGGGGGCAGTACTTC.

The chain links TRBV5-5 to TRBJ1-2, with 7 bases that match TRBD1. Trimming cost V 5 bases and J 7 bases; bases outside gene matches: 17. This CDR3 is built from 16 residues. Germline-derived CDR1 and CDR2 are SGHKS and YYEKEE (reference sequence). The CDR3 DNA follows: TGTGCCAGCAGTCTGACGCCGGGACAGACATGGGGTGGCTACACCTTC. Amino acid sequence: CASSLTPGQTWGGYTF.

The chain carries TRBV30 and TRBJ2-7; D perhaps matches TRBD1 (6 bases). V lost 5 bases and J 2 bases, leaving 16 bases between the germline ends. The CDR3 extends over 14 amino acids. Germline V lookup: CDR1 GTSNPN, CDR2 SVGIG (reference sequence). The CDR3 is CAWSPGTLTYEQYF. The CDR3 region has the DNA TGTGCCTGGTCTCCCGGGACACTAACCTACGAGCAGTACTTC.

The chain carries TRBV9 and TRBJ2-3; TRBD2 might be the D (5 bases). The germline V gene has CDR1 SGDLS and CDR2 YYNGEE. Trimming pared 4 bases from V and 3 bases from J, leaving 12 bases between. The CDR3 contains 14 residues. CDR3 protein: CASSPTGITDTQYF. The CDR3 DNA reads as TGTGCCAGCAGCCCGACGGGGATAACAGATACGCAGTATTTT.

This clone has more than one count but fewer than ten. The genes are TRBV5-6 and TRBJ1-5; D might be TRBD1 (5 bases). Per germline, CDR1 SGHDT and CDR2 YYEEEE. The CDR3 loop spans 15 amino acids. Trimming stripped 5 bases from V and 2 bases from J, with 14 bases between. CDR3 residues: CASSREGFGNQPQHF. As DNA, the CDR3 is TGTGCCAGCAGTCGAGAGGGGTTTGGCAATCAGCCCCAGCATTTT.

Only a few counts were recorded for this clone. The same CDR3 arises from other DNA sequences in this sample as well. The DNA for the CDR3 is TGTGCCAGCAGTCGGGACAGGGCCTACGAGCAGTACTTC. Its protein is CASSRDRAYEQYF. The rearrangement links TRBV6-5 to TRBJ2-7; the match to TRBD1 covers 9 bases. Germline loops: CDR1 MNHEY, CDR2 SVGAGI. The J segment lost 2 bases and the V segment lost 5 bases, leaving 1 base of the junction unmatched. The CDR3 totals 13 residues.

This clone came up a few times. CDR3 region: CASSRGVTAKNIQYF. CDR3 coding DNA: TGTGCCAGCAGCAGGGGTGTTACAGCCAAAAACATTCAGTACTTC. The chain joins TRBV7-9 to TRBJ2-4; D possibly corresponds to TRBD1 (5 bases). This CDR3 has 15 amino acids. V was cut by 5 bases and J by 0 bases, with 11 bases left in between. In germline, CDR1 is SEHNR, CDR2 FQNEAQ (reference sequence).

The chain recombines TRBV24-1 with TRBJ1-2; 10 bases line up with TRBD1. Germline assignment: CDR1 KGHDR and CDR2 SFDVKD. The CDR3 is made up of 16 amino acids. Trimming took 3 bases from V and 0 from J; bases not matched to a gene: 3. The CDR3 reads CATSDNGQGANYGYTF. The CDR3 DNA follows: TGTGCCACCAGTGATAACGGACAGGGGGCTAACTATGGCTACACCTTC.

The chain has TRBV6-1 and TRBJ2-3, with 14 nucleotides matching TRBD2. CDR1 and CDR2 from the germline V gene are MNHNS and SASEGT. This CDR3 has 16 residues. V lost 4 bases to trimming and J lost 6 bases; unmatched junction nucleotides: 6. Written as DNA, the CDR3 is TGTGCCAGCAGTGTGACTAGCGGGGGGGTCAGGGATACGCAGTATTTT. The encoded protein is CASSVTSGGVRDTQYF.

V is TRBV3-1 (or the pseudogene TRBV3-2) and J is TRBJ1-2, with D unclear. The CDR3 runs to 15 residues. Germline CDR1 is LGHDT and CDR2 is YNNKEL (reference sequence). Trimming took off 0 bases at V and 5 bases at J, with 13 bases between the two ends. CDR3: CASSQDVAGNYGYTF. CDR3 DNA: TGTGCCAGCAGCCAAGACGTCGCAGGAAATTATGGCTACACCTTC.

The rearrangement links TRBV3-1 (or the pseudogene TRBV3-2) to TRBJ1-3; D not certain. Trimming stripped 2 bases from V and 0 bases from J, with 8 bases between. The germline CDR1 and CDR2 sequences are LGHDT and YNNKEL (reference sequence). This CDR3 is built from 15 residues. CDR3 amino acids: CASSQSTVSGNTIYF. DNA of the CDR3: TGTGCCAGCAGCCAATCGACCGTCTCTGGAAACACCATATATTTT.

The rearrangement joins TRBV2 to TRBJ2-2; unclear D gene. Trimming removed 6 bases at V and 2 bases at J, with 7 bases between. Germline assignment: CDR1 SNHLY and CDR2 FYNNEI. This CDR3 comprises 13 residues. In DNA form, the CDR3 reads TGTGCCAGCAGCGAGAAAAACACCGGGGAGCTGTTTTTT. Its protein is CASSEKNTGELFF.

This clone appeared a few times. The chain has TRBV6-1 and TRBJ2-1; weak D call: TRBD2 (6 bases). Looked up from germline, CDR1 is MNHNS and CDR2 is SASEGT. V dropped 4 bases and J dropped 3 bases, with 16 bases sitting between them. The CDR3 has 16 amino acids. The CDR3 region has the DNA TGTGCCAGCAGTGCCTATAGGAGGGTAAGCTACAATGAGCAGTTCTTC. Translated, it gives CASSAYRRVSYNEQFF.